The rows below give T cell receptor beta chains drawn from one sample of a study of beta chain features in type 1 diabetes. TCRdb keeps only in-frame clones here, not all; method: immunoSEQ multiplex PCR. The sample records 300,000 to 400,000 clones, approximately 9.9% being singletons. The sequenced material came from central memory CD4+ T cells from blood. These receptors were obtained from a man aged 25-45 years with type 1 diabetes. Each CDR3 is given with its conserved first and last residue. A D gene is named only where the DNA matches it firmly. Some rows mark clone size as missing; the rest say once, few, many or name a class of expanded clone.

clone_size,j_call,d_call,v_call,cdr3_nt,cdr3_aa
.,TRBJ2-7,.,TRBV7-2,TGTGCCAGCAGCTCGACCTACAGGGACTACGAGCAGTACTTC,CASSSTYRDYEQYF
.,TRBJ2-7,.,TRBV6-6,TGTGCCATCCGGGACAAACTAACCTACGAGCAGTACTTC,CAIRDKLTYEQYF
few,TRBJ2-7,TRBD1,TRBV11-2,TGTGCCAGCAGCTTAGAGGACAGGTCGTACGAGCAGTACTTC,CASSLEDRSYEQYF
.,TRBJ2-2,.,TRBV10-3,TGTGCCATCAGCGGGACCTCGAACACCGGGGAGCTGTTTTTT,CAISGTSNTGELFF
few,TRBJ2-7,.,TRBV19,TGTGCCAGTAGTATTGGGTCGGTGTCCTACGAGCAGTACTTC,CASSIGSVSYEQYF
.,TRBJ2-7,.,TRBV11-3,TGTGCCAGCAGCTTAGATGCAGCCTACGAGCAGTACTTC,CASSLDAAYEQYF
few,TRBJ1-2,.,TRBV12-2,TGTGCAAGTCGCTTAGCAGGGGGCAGTGATTATGGCTACACCTTC,CASRLAGGSDYGYTF
many,TRBJ2-7,.,TRBV2,TGTGCCAGCAGTGCCGTGGCCGGGACACCGGACTATGGGTACTTC,CASSAVAGTPDYGYF
.,TRBJ2-1,.,TRBV29-1,TGCAGCGTACGCCAAGGCGATGAGCAGTTCTTC,CSVRQGDEQFF
.,TRBJ1-4,.,TRBV5-4,TGTGCCAGCAGCTACACCTCCGGGGAAAGGGGAAAACTGTTTTTT,CASSYTSGERGKLFF
few,TRBJ2-4,TRBD2,TRBV4-3,TGCGCCAGCAGCCAAGAGGTCATAGCGGGGGGTAGTCCGGCCAAAAACATTCAGTACTTC,CASSQEVIAGGSPAKNIQYF
few,TRBJ2-1,TRBD2,TRBV30,TGTGCCTGGAGATTTGCGGGGGAGGCCTACAATGAGCAGTTCTTC,CAWRFAGEAYNEQFF
.,TRBJ2-3,.,TRBV5-6,TGTGCCAGCAGCTTGCAGTCAGATACGCAGTATTTT,CASSLQSDTQYF
few,TRBJ2-5,.,TRBV6-6,TGTGCCAGCAGTTACGGGAGGGGGGGTCGAGAGACCCAGTACTTC,CASSYGRGGRETQYF
few,TRBJ1-2,TRBD1,TRBV30,TGTGCCTGGAGCCCGGACAGGCATGGCTACACCTTC,CAWSPDRHGYTF
few,TRBJ2-1,TRBD1,TRBV7-2,TGTGCCAGCAGCCCCGGGACAGGGGGCGATGAGCAGTTCTTC,CASSPGTGGDEQFF
few,TRBJ2-3,TRBD1,TRBV18,TGTGCCAGCTCACCACTCGGGACAGCCTCCTCTAGCACAGATACGCAGTATTTT,CASSPLGTASSSTDTQYF
.,TRBJ2-2,.,TRBV5-1,TGCGCCAGCAGCTTGAGTTCAAACACCGGGGAGCTGTTTTTT,CASSLSSNTGELFF
.,TRBJ1-1,TRBD1,TRBV18,TGTGCCAGCTCACCACGCTTCATGGGACAGGGGGACACTGAAGCTTTCTTT,CASSPRFMGQGDTEAFF
.,TRBJ1-2,.,TRBV28,TGTGCCAGCAGTTCTGTAGGGGGCTATGGCTACACCTTC,CASSSVGGYGYTF
few,TRBJ1-6,.,TRBV5-6,TGTGCCAGCAGCTTGGGATTGGACCCCGGAAATTCACCCCTCCACTTT,CASSLGLDPGNSPLHF
.,TRBJ1-4,.,TRBV2,TGTGCCAGCAGCGCAACTAATGAAAAACTGTTTTTT,CASSATNEKLFF
few,TRBJ2-5,.,TRBV7-2,TGTGCCAGCAGCTTAAAGCGAGAGACCCAGTACTTC,CASSLKRETQYF
.,TRBJ2-7,.,TRBV2,TGTGCCACGGGGGTGGAGGGCGAGCAGTACTTC,CATGVEGEQYF
.,TRBJ1-2,.,TRBV7-2,TGTGCCAGCAGCTTAGGAGCTCATAACTATGGCTACACCTTC,CASSLGAHNYGYTF
.,TRBJ1-2,.,TRBV4-3,TGCGCCAGCAGCCAAGAACGGGGTTCCTATGGCTACACCTTC,CASSQERGSYGYTF
.,TRBJ2-7,TRBD1,TRBV2,TGTGCCAGCAGTTTGGACAGGGGGTACGAGCAGTACTTC,CASSLDRGYEQYF
few,TRBJ2-2,.,TRBV5-4,TGTGCCAGCAGCTTGGCTCTCTCCGGCACCGGGGAGCTGTTTTTT,CASSLALSGTGELFF
.,TRBJ2-3,.,TRBV5-1,TGCGCCAGCAGTGTGGGACGCCTCTCGGATACGCAGTATTTT,CASSVGRLSDTQYF
.,TRBJ2-6,.,TRBV27,TGTGCCAGCAGTTTAAGGTCTGGGGCCAACGTCCTGACTTTC,CASSLRSGANVLTF
.,TRBJ1-1,TRBD1,TRBV14,TGTGCCAGCAGCCGCACGACAGGGGCTGAAGCTTTCTTT,CASSRTTGAEAFF
few,TRBJ2-1,TRBD2,TRBV6-1,TGTGCCAGCAGTGAGCCTAGCGGGGGTTACAATGAGCAGTTCTTC,CASSEPSGGYNEQFF
.,TRBJ2-2,TRBD1,TRBV15,TGTGCCACCAGCAGAGGCCTTCAGGGGGCGGACGGGGAGCTGTTTTTT,CATSRGLQGADGELFF
few,TRBJ1-1,.,TRBV5-1,TGCGCCAGCAGCCCACAGGAGAACACTGAAGCTTTCTTT,CASSPQENTEAFF
many,TRBJ1-4,.,TRBV2,TGTGCCAGCAGTGAAGGCAGGGAGGAAAAACTGTTTTTT,CASSEGREEKLFF
.,TRBJ1-2,.,TRBV7-2,TGTGCCAGCAGCTTAGCCGTTACGGGGGTTAGCTATGGCTACACCTTC,CASSLAVTGVSYGYTF
.,TRBJ2-5,TRBD2,TRBV7-8,TGTGCCAGCAGCTGGGCTAGCGGTCAAGAGACCCAGTACTTC,CASSWASGQETQYF
.,TRBJ2-5,.,TRBV7-8,TGTGCCAGCAGCAAACGACAGACACAAGAGACCCAGTACTTC,CASSKRQTQETQYF
.,TRBJ1-2,TRBD1,TRBV29-1,TGCAGCGTCCAAGACGACCGGACAGGGGATGGCTACACCTTC,CSVQDDRTGDGYTF
.,TRBJ1-1,.,TRBV9,TGTGCCAGCAGCTTAGAACCGGGACACACGGGTACTGAAGCTTTCTTT,CASSLEPGHTGTEAFF
few,TRBJ1-1,.,TRBV11-3,TGTGCCAGCAGCTTAACGGGAGGGCCACGCACTGAAGCTTTCTTT,CASSLTGGPRTEAFF
few,TRBJ1-2,.,TRBV6-1,TGTGCCAGCAGTGAATCGGTCCAGTTACCTTATGGCTGCACCTTC,CASSESVQLPYGCTF
.,TRBJ2-3,.,TRBV7-2,TGTGCCAGCAGCTTAGTTCCGGGGTGGGTGGATACGCAGTATTTT,CASSLVPGWVDTQYF
.,TRBJ1-3,.,TRBV30,TGTGCCTGGAGTGTTTCTGGGCCTGCCTCTGGAAACACCATATATTTT,CAWSVSGPASGNTIYF
.,TRBJ2-1,.,TRBV7-2,TGTGCCAGCAGCTTAGATCGACGCGAGCAGTTCTTC,CASSLDRREQFF
.,TRBJ1-1,.,TRBV27,TGTGCCAGCAGTTCCAGACAGACCGAGCACACTGAAGCTTTCTTT,CASSSRQTEHTEAFF
many,TRBJ1-6,.,TRBV14,TGTGCCAGCAGCCTTCGGACAGATTCACCCCTCCACTTT,CASSLRTDSPLHF
.,TRBJ2-4,TRBD2,TRBV28,TGTGCCAGCAGTCAGATTGGCCCCCCGGGAGGCATTCAGTACTTC,CASSQIGPPGGIQYF
few,TRBJ2-5,TRBD1,TRBV2,TGTGCCAGCAGGGACAGGGGGCTTGTCTTGGAGACCCAGTACTTC,CASRDRGLVLETQYF
.,TRBJ1-5,TRBD1,TRBV30,TGTGCCTGGAGTGTGAGGCCAGGGGGCTCGTTAAGCAATCAGCCCCAGCATTTT,CAWSVRPGGSLSNQPQHF
.,TRBJ1-2,.,TRBV5-4,TGTGCCAGCAGCTTGGACAACTATGGCTACACCTTC,CASSLDNYGYTF
few,TRBJ2-7,.,TRBV6-5,TGTGCCACAGGGGTGCGCGAGCAGTACTTC,CATGVREQYF
.,TRBJ2-2,TRBD1,TRBV7-9,TGTGCCAGCAGCGCTCCTACAGGGGCCACCGGGGAGCTGTTTTTT,CASSAPTGATGELFF
.,TRBJ2-1,TRBD2,TRBV7-9,TGTGCCAGCAGCTCACAGACTAGCGGGGGGCCCTCCTACAATGAGCAGTTCTTC,CASSSQTSGGPSYNEQFF
few,TRBJ2-3,TRBD2,TRBV7-7,TGTGCCAGCAGTCCTTCTAGCGGCTTTAGCACAGATACGCAGTATTTT,CASSPSSGFSTDTQYF
few,TRBJ1-6,TRBD1,TRBV5-1,TGCGCCAGCAGCTTTTCGGGGACAGATAATTCACCCCTCCACTTT,CASSFSGTDNSPLHF
many,TRBJ1-2,.,TRBV4-2,TGTGCCAGCAGCCAAGATAGAGGGTCGGGCTATGGCTACACCTTC,CASSQDRGSGYGYTF